The 6 T cell receptor beta chains below all came from one sample that was sequenced in a study of cytomegalovirus exposure and HLA in healthy donors. PCR involved 60 Vbeta and 13 Jbeta primers. TCRdb's copy holds only in-frame clones and misses some; the assay was immunoSEQ multiplex PCR. The top ten clones hold 2.5% to 3.5% of a sample with some 96,000 clones, 64% of them seen once. Sequencing used PBMCs. These TCRs come from a man in his 60s in good health and CMV-seronegative.

The chain has TRBV2 and TRBJ1-2, with D uncertain. In germline, CDR1 is SNHLY, CDR2 FYNNEI. V was clipped by 1 base and J by 7 bases, with 16 bases between them. CDR3 length equals 15 residues. The CDR3 DNA sequence: TGTGCCAGCAGTGAAGACCCTGGAGGAGCGGGTGGCTACACCTTC. Its protein product is CASSEDPGGAGGYTF.

The V gene is TRBV19, the J gene TRBJ2-7; D is uncertain. There are 13 residues in the CDR3. The ends were cut back, 1 base at V and 3 bases at J, with 7 bases in the middle. In germline, CDR1 is LNHDA, CDR2 SQIVND (reference sequence). The CDR3 sequence is CASSIVGGYEQYF. The DNA of the CDR3 is TGTGCCAGTAGTATAGTCGGCGGCTACGAGCAGTACTTC.

This clone was seen a handful of times. V is TRBV5-1 and J is TRBJ2-7; 9 nucleotides agree with TRBD2. The CDR3 sequence is 17 residues long. Germline assignment: CDR1 SGHRS and CDR2 YFSETQ. V was clipped by 3 bases and J by 0 bases; unmatched bases: 10. The CDR3 is CASSSHRGGRASYEQYF. The DNA of the CDR3 is TGCGCCAGCAGCTCGCATAGGGGCGGGAGGGCCTCCTACGAGCAGTACTTC. Looking up the rest from reference TRBV5-1 and TRBJ2-7 gives the full variable domain: KAGVTQTPRYLIKTRGQQVTLSCSPISGHRSVSWYQQTPGQGLQFLFEYFSETQRNKGNFPGRFSGRQFSNSRSEMNVSTLELGDSALYLCASSSHRGGRASYEQYFGPGTRLTVT.

This clone appeared a few times. The chain has TRBV7-3 and TRBJ2-3; D unresolved. V was pared by 2 bases and J by 2 bases, with 8 bases between. The germline V gene encodes CDR1 SGHTA and CDR2 FQGTGA. The CDR3 extends over 14 amino acids. The CDR3 spells CASSLSWATDTQYF. The CDR3 DNA follows: TGTGCCAGCAGCTTATCATGGGCCACAGATACGCAGTATTTT.

The V and J genes are TRBV5-4 and TRBJ1-3, with D uncertain. V was trimmed by 0 bases and J by 3 bases, leaving 7 bases between them. Germline CDR1 reads SGHNT; CDR2 reads YYREEE (reference sequence). This CDR3 comprises 14 residues. CDR3 region: CASSLGQVGNTIYF. CDR3 bases: TGTGCCAGCAGCTTGGGGCAGGTTGGAAACACCATATATTTT.

This chain joins TRBV5-1 and TRBJ2-3; tentative D call: TRBD1 (6 bases). From germline, CDR1 is SGHRS and CDR2 YFSETQ. The CDR3 totals 15 residues. Trimming shortened V by 0 bases and J by 2 bases, and 10 bases separated the two germline ends. The CDR3: CASSLEAGDTDTQYF. Here the CDR3 DNA reads TGCGCCAGCAGCTTGGAGGCAGGGGACACAGATACGCAGTATTTT.